The 23 T cell receptor beta chains below were found in one sample sequenced in a study of blood T cell repertoires in COVID-19. Profiled with immunoSEQ multiplex PCR; TCRdb holds only in-frame clones, not every one. The table records under 100,000 clones, about 83% of them present only once. Input material: peripheral blood. The receptors shown here come from a woman between 65 and 79 years old with acute or convalescent COVID-19.

This clone occurred once. The chain recombines TRBV5-1 with TRBJ1-6, with D uncertain. Germline CDR1 reads SGHRS; CDR2 reads YFSETQ. Trimming removed 0 bases at V and 9 bases at J, with 13 bases between. CDR3 length: 15 amino acids. DNA of the CDR3: TGCGCCAGCAGCTTGGCCGTGGAGGGCAGTTCACCCCTCCACTTT. Protein: CASSLAVEGSSPLHF.

This chain connects TRBV5-1 to TRBJ2-5; 12 bases match TRBD2. J was trimmed by 1 base and V by 0 bases; bases with no gene match: 4. The germline V gene has CDR1 SGHRS and CDR2 YFSETQ. This CDR3 region has 17 residues. This CDR3 is CASSLALAGGTQETQYF. CDR3 in DNA: TGCGCCAGCAGCTTGGCCCTAGCGGGGGGGACCCAAGAGACCCAGTACTTC. Full variable domain (outside the CDR3, taken from reference TRBV5-1 and TRBJ2-5): KAGVTQTPRYLIKTRGQQVTLSCSPISGHRSVSWYQQTPGQGLQFLFEYFSETQRNKGNFPGRFSGRQFSNSRSEMNVSTLELGDSALYLCASSLALAGGTQETQYFGPGTRLLVL.

This clone was recorded a few times. The chain couples TRBV9 to TRBJ2-1; 8 bases line up with TRBD1. The CDR3 spans 16 residues. The trim removed 4 bases at V and 1 base at J, leaving 7 bases unmatched. The germline V gene encodes CDR1 SGDLS and CDR2 YYNGEE. CDR3 sequence reads: CASSPQGARSYNEQFF. CDR3 in DNA: TGTGCCAGCAGCCCTCAGGGGGCGAGATCCTACAATGAGCAGTTCTTC.

This clone has a single count. The CDR3 loop reads CASSGTAYNSPLHF. The CDR3 DNA sequence: TGCGCCAGCAGCGGGACAGCTTATAATTCACCCCTCCACTTT. This chain connects TRBV4-1 to TRBJ1-6, with 7 bases aligning to TRBD1. This CDR3 region has 14 residues. CDR1 is MGHRA and CDR2 is YSYEKL in the germline V gene. J gave up 4 bases and V 5 bases, and 2 bases lay outside the gene matches.

This chain joins TRBV30 and TRBJ1-5; weak D call: TRBD1 (5 bases). The CDR3 contains 14 residues. In germline, CDR1 is GTSNPN, CDR2 SVGIG (reference sequence). Between the trimmed V and J ends, which lost 4 bases and 0 bases, there was a span of 10 bases. CDR3 region: CAWNAGISNQPQHF. The CDR3, as DNA: TGTGCCTGGAATGCAGGGATTAGCAATCAGCCCCAGCATTTT.

This chain uses TRBV6-5 with TRBJ1-4, with D tentatively TRBD1 (6 bases). Germline CDR1 is MNHEY and CDR2 is SVGAGI. The ends were cut back, 8 bases at V and 8 bases at J, with 9 bases in the middle. The CDR3 totals 11 residues. The CDR3 coding sequence is TGTGCCAGCGGGGACAACGAAAAACTGTTTTTT. The encoded protein is CASGDNEKLFF.

This clone appeared a single time. The chain combines TRBV7-6 with TRBJ1-1; tentatively, D is TRBD1 (6 bases). This CDR3 comprises 14 residues. V shed 5 bases and J shed 8 bases, with 18 bases lying between them. From germline, CDR1 is SGHVS and CDR2 FNYEAQ. CDR3 sequence reads: CASSHPQGRGEAFF. The CDR3 DNA follows: TGTGCCAGCAGCCATCCCCAGGGAAGGGGGGAAGCTTTCTTT.

This clone has only one observation. The chain uses TRBV3-1 (or the pseudogene TRBV3-2) and TRBJ2-1, with D maybe TRBD2 (5 bases). The germline V and J ends were trimmed by 0 bases and 5 bases, with 11 bases remaining between them. This CDR3 comprises 15 residues. Looked up from germline, CDR1 is LGHDT and CDR2 is YNNKEL (reference sequence). The CDR3, as DNA: TGTGCCAGCAGCCAAGATGGAGGTATGGACAATGAGCAGTTCTTC. It is translated as CASSQDGGMDNEQFF.

The chain uses TRBV7-8 and TRBJ2-5; 7 bases are a match to TRBD2. Germline V lookup: CDR1 SGHVS, CDR2 FQNEAQ. V lost 2 bases, J lost 5 bases, and 5 bases stayed unmatched. The CDR3 is made up of 14 amino acids. The CDR3 region has the DNA TGTGCCAGCAGCTTAAGCGGGGCCACCGAGACCCAGTACTTC. This codes for CASSLSGATETQYF. The entire variable domain, with the rest obtained from reference TRBV7-8 and TRBJ2-5, is as follows: GAGVSQSPRYKVAKRGQDVALRCDPISGHVSLFWYQQALGQGPEFLTYFQNEAQLDKSGLPSDRFFAERPEGSVSTLKIQRTQQEDSAVYLCASSLSGATETQYFGPGTRLLVL.

The V gene is TRBV6-6, the J gene TRBJ1-1; D not certain. This CDR3 spans 15 amino acids. Germline V gene sequence: CDR1 MNHNY, CDR2 SVGAGI (reference sequence). The V gene lost 7 bases and the J gene lost 5 bases, with 20 bases spanning the gap. The CDR3 DNA reads TGTGCCAGCACCCAAGGCAGGCAGAAGTTAACTGAAGCTTTCTTT. Protein product: CASTQGRQKLTEAFF.

The CDR3 here is CSASEEGISYSQHF. The CDR3 DNA follows: TGCAGTGCTAGTGAGGAGGGAATAAGTTATTCTCAGCATTTT. This rearrangement joins TRBV20-1 to TRBJ1-5; D is unclear. The CDR3 is 14 amino acids. Trimming pared 3 bases from V and 13 bases from J, leaving 22 bases between. Germline V gene lookup returns CDR1 DFQATT and CDR2 SNEGSKA (reference sequence).

This clone showed up just a few times. The J gene is TRBJ2-2, the V gene TRBV13; D remains unclear. Trimming cost V 6 bases and J 4 bases, with 12 bases left between them. CDR1 and CDR2 from the germline V gene are PRHDT and FYEKMQ (reference sequence). This CDR3 has 14 amino acids. CDR3 residues: CASRRAVGTGELFF. DNA of the CDR3: TGTGCCAGCAGGCGTGCGGTTGGCACCGGGGAGCTGTTTTTT. The whole variable domain, remainder taken from reference TRBV13 and TRBJ2-2, is AAGVIQSPRHLIKEKRETATLKCYPIPRHDTVYWYQQGPGQDPQFLISFYEKMQSDKGSIPDRFSAQQFSDYHSELNMSSLELGDSALYFCASRRAVGTGELFFGEGSRLTVL.

This clone was counted only a few times. The chain combines TRBV30 with TRBJ2-1, with 8 bases aligning to TRBD2. The CDR3 is made up of 14 amino acids. Germline values: CDR1 GTSNPN, CDR2 SVGIG (reference sequence). Unmatched junction bases numbered 7, after V lost 2 bases and J lost 7 bases. The CDR3 loop is CAWSWLAGTNEQFF. The CDR3 nucleotides are TGTGCCTGGAGTTGGTTAGCGGGGACGAATGAGCAGTTCTTC.

This clone came up a few times. This chain joins TRBV18 and TRBJ2-5; unclear D gene. The V end lost 3 bases, the J end lost 2 bases, and 4 bases lay between the germline ends. Germline CDR1 and CDR2: KGHSH and LQKENI. This CDR3 is 12 amino acids long. The CDR3 is CASSPEQETQYF. CDR3 coding DNA: TGTGCCAGCTCACCGGAGCAAGAGACCCAGTACTTC.

The genes are TRBV6-1 and TRBJ1-5; TRBD1 aligns across 7 bases. Germline assignment: CDR1 MNHNS and CDR2 SASEGT. The CDR3 runs 18 residues. The trim removed 4 bases at V and 1 base at J, leaving 13 bases unmatched. CDR3 DNA: TGTGCCAGCAGTGCCTATCCGGACAGGTCCATGAGCAATCAGCCCCAGCATTTT. This gives the protein CASSAYPDRSMSNQPQHF.

This clone has a handful of counts. The V call is TRBV5-1, the J call TRBJ2-1; 11 bases align to TRBD2. CDR1 and CDR2 (germline): SGHRS, YFSETQ. CDR3 length equals 15 residues. The junction had 4 bases not matched to a gene; V was cut back by 4 bases and J by 4 bases. The CDR3 spells CASSRSGGEYNEQFF. CDR3 DNA: TGCGCCAGCAGCCGTAGCGGGGGGGAGTACAATGAGCAGTTCTTC.

CDR3 bases: TGTGCCAGCAGCTTAGATCGTGCGACAACTGAGCAGTACTTC. It translates to CASSLDRATTEQYF. J is TRBJ2-7 and V is TRBV11-3; D uncertain. Germline values: CDR1 SGHNT, CDR2 YENEEA. The CDR3 is 14 residues long. V was trimmed by 0 bases and J by 7 bases, leaving 13 bases between them.

Points on this clone: Relative to the germline gene, one junction end is altered; a read error may explain this. This chain connects TRBV9 to TRBJ2-7; 10 nucleotides line up with TRBD2. In germline, CDR1 is SGDLS, CDR2 YYNGEE. The CDR3 has 19 amino acids. CDR3 DNA sequence: TGTGCCCGCAGCGGGGGGGGCTCGACAGGCTCTCAGGGGTCCTACGAGCAGTACTTC. Translating gives CARSGGGSTGSQGSYEQYF.

In this sample, this clone turned up once. One junction end disagrees with the germline gene, perhaps due to a read error. The V call is TRBV9, the J call TRBJ2-5; possible D gene TRBD2, 6 bases. The CDR3 is made up of 12 amino acids. Germline lookup yields CDR1 SGDLS and CDR2 YYNGEE. In DNA form, the CDR3 reads TGTGCCAGCAGCGTAGTGGGGGGTCGACAAGACTTC. The encoded protein is CASSVVGGRQDF.

The rearrangement joins TRBV6-5 to TRBJ2-1; the D is unclear. Trimming pared 5 bases from V and 0 bases from J, leaving 8 bases between. Germline V gives CDR1 MNHEY, CDR2 SVGAGI. There are 14 residues in the CDR3. CDR3 region: CASSTPFSYNEQFF. The CDR3 DNA is TGTGCCAGCAGTACACCTTTCTCCTACAATGAGCAGTTCTTC.

This clone has a single count. The J gene is TRBJ1-1, the V gene TRBV14; D is unresolved. V was pared by 5 bases and J by 1 base, with 8 bases between. The V gene's germline CDR1 is SGHDN and CDR2 FVKESK. The CDR3 has 13 amino acids. CDR3 protein: CASSLSENTEAFF. The CDR3 region has the DNA TGTGCCAGCAGCTTAAGCGAGAACACTGAAGCTTTCTTT. Combining the CDR3 with reference TRBV14 and TRBJ1-1 gives the whole variable domain EAGVTQFPSHSVIEKGQTVTLRCDPISGHDNLYWYRRVMGKEIKFLLHFVKESKQDESGMPNNRFLAERTGGTYSTLKVQPAELEDSGVYFCASSLSENTEAFFGQGTRLTVV.

The chain carries TRBV4-2 and TRBJ1-1; D is possibly TRBD1 (6 bases). The CDR3 is 14 amino acids. Trimming cost V 0 bases and J 5 bases, with 10 bases left between them. Per the germline V gene, CDR1 is LGHNA and CDR2 is YNFKEQ. The CDR3, as DNA: TGTGCCAGCAGCCAAGATACAGGGCGGACTGAAGCTTTCTTT. It encodes CASSQDTGRTEAFF.

About this clone itself: The same CDR3 can be traced to other DNA sequences in this sample. The V and J genes are TRBV6-6 and TRBJ1-1; D is unclear. Trimming removed 10 bases at V and 1 base at J, with 7 bases between. Germline V gene lookup returns CDR1 MNHNY and CDR2 SVGAGI (reference sequence). The CDR3 is made up of 11 amino acids. CDR3 bases: TGTGCCACCACAGAGAACACTGAAGCTTTCTTT. It codes for CATTENTEAFF.